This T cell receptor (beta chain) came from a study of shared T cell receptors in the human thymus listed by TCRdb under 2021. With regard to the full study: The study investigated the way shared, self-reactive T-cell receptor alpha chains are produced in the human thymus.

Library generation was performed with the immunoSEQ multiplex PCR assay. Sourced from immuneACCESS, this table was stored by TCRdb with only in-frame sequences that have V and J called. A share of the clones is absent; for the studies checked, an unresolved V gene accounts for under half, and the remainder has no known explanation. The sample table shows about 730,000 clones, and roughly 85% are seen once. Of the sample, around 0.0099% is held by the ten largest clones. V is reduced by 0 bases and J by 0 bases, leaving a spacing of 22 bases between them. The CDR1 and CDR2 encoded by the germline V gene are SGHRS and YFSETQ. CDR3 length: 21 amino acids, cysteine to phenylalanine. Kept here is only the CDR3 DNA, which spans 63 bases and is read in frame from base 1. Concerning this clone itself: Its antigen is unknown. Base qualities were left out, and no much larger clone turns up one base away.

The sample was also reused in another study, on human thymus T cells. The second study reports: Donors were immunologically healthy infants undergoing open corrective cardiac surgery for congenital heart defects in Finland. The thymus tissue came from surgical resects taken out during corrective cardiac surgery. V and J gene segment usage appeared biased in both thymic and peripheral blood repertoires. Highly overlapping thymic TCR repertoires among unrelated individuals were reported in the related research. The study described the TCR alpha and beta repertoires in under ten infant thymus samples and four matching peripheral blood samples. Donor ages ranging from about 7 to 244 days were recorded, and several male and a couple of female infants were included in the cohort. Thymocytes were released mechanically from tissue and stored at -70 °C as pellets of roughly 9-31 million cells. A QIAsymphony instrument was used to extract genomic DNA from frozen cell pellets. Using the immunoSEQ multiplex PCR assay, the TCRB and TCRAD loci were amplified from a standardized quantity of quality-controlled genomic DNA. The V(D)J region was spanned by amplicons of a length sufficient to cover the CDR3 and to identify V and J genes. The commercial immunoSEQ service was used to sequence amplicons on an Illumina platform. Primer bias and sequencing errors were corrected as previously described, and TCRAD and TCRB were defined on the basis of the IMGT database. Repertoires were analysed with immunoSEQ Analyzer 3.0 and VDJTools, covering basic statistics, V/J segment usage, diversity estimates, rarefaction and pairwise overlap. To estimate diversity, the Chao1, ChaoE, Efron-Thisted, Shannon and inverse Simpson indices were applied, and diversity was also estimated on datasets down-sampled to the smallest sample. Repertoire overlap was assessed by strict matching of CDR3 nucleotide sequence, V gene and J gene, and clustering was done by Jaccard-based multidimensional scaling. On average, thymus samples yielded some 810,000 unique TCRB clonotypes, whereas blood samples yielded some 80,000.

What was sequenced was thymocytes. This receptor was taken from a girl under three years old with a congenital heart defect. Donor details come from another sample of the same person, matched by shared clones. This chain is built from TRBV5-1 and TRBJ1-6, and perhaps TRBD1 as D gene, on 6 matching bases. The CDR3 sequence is CASSLATGQTFPTSYNSPLHF. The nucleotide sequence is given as TGCGCCAGCAGCTTGGCGACAGGACAGACTTTCCCGACCTCCTATAATTCACCCCTCCACTTT.